The present T cell receptor (beta chain) was sequenced within a study of control samples from healthy donors and cancer patients. Produced via immunoSEQ multiplex PCR; TCRdb's table is partial and in-frame only. The sample has around 80,000 clones; about nine tenths are singletons. This receptor was obtained from a man in his fifties or sixties in good health. Sequenced: blood.

The CDR3, as DNA: TGTGCCAGCTCACCACTCACTTCCAGGGAACCCTACACCTTC. It is translated as CASSPLTSREPYTF. The rearrangement joins TRBV18 to TRBJ1-2; a weak D match, TRBD1 (5 bases). CDR3 size: 14 residues. Germline V gives CDR1 KGHSH, CDR2 LQKENI. With 1 base removed from V and 10 bases from J, the gap between germline ends came to 16 bases.